Listed below are T cell receptor beta chains from one sample, sequenced in a study of technical replicates of blood from a handful of donors. Clones were read by immunoSEQ multiplex PCR, and TCRdb kept only the in-frame ones, dropping some. The sample includes about 81,000 clones, roughly four fifths of them seen just once. Source material: PBMCs. The origin of the receptors is a human donor in good health. Some clones in this sample may be carry-over from other donors' samples. The CDR3 runs from the conserved cysteine through the conserved F or W. D genes are given only for firm matches. Clone size is shown for a subset of rows, as once, few, many or a class of expanded clone.

J gene: TRBJ2-1
D gene: TRBD1
V gene: TRBV2
clone size: -
CDR3 DNA: TGTGCCAGCAGTGGGGCTCCCGGACAGGGTAATGAGCAGTTCTTC
CDR3 protein: CASSGAPGQGNEQFF

J gene: TRBJ2-7
D gene: TRBD1
V gene: TRBV11-2
clone size: -
CDR3 DNA: TGTGCCAGCAGCTCACTCACGGGACAGCAGCTTCAGTACTTC
CDR3 protein: CASSSLTGQQLQYF

J gene: TRBJ2-3
D gene: TRBD2
V gene: TRBV4-3
clone size: -
CDR3 DNA: TGCGCCAGCAGCCAAGGACTAGCGGGAGGGATTAGCACAGATACGCAGTATTTT
CDR3 protein: CASSQGLAGGISTDTQYF

J gene: TRBJ1-1
D gene: TRBD1
V gene: TRBV6-1
clone size: -
CDR3 DNA: TGTGCCAGATATCAATTGGGACAGGGGAGAACTGAAGCTTTCTTT
CDR3 protein: CARYQLGQGRTEAFF

J gene: TRBJ2-4
D gene: TRBD1
V gene: TRBV7-9
clone size: -
CDR3 DNA: TGTGCCAGCAGCGTCGGGACAGGGTTCAAAAACATTCAGTACTTC
CDR3 protein: CASSVGTGFKNIQYF

J gene: TRBJ1-2
D gene: TRBD1
V gene: TRBV7-2
clone size: -
CDR3 DNA: TGTGCCAGCAGCCGGGACAGGGGTCACTATGGCTACACCTTC
CDR3 protein: CASSRDRGHYGYTF

J gene: TRBJ2-1
D gene: -
V gene: TRBV18
clone size: -
CDR3 DNA: TGTGCCAGCTCATCCGAGAATGAGCAGTTCTTC
CDR3 protein: CASSSENEQFF

J gene: TRBJ2-1
D gene: -
V gene: TRBV14
clone size: -
CDR3 DNA: TGTGCCAGCAGCCAATCCCGAAGGGACAAGCAGTTCTTC
CDR3 protein: CASSQSRRDKQFF

J gene: TRBJ2-1
D gene: -
V gene: TRBV5-4
clone size: once
CDR3 DNA: TGTGCCAGCAGCTTCGAAGCGGGACAAACGGAAAATGAGCAGTTCTTC
CDR3 protein: CASSFEAGQTENEQFF

J gene: TRBJ1-5
D gene: -
V gene: TRBV15
clone size: -
CDR3 DNA: TGTGCCACCAGCAGAGCCGGAAGGAGCAGTCAGCCCCAGCATTTT
CDR3 protein: CATSRAGRSSQPQHF

J gene: TRBJ1-2
D gene: -
V gene: TRBV4-3
clone size: -
CDR3 DNA: TGCGCCAGCAGCCAAGATCTTTCTGGGGGCGCTGGCTACACCTTC
CDR3 protein: CASSQDLSGGAGYTF

J gene: TRBJ2-1
D gene: TRBD2
V gene: TRBV30
clone size: -
CDR3 DNA: TGTGCCTGGACCCCTAGCGGGAGATCTTGGGAGCAGTTCTTC
CDR3 protein: CAWTPSGRSWEQFF

J gene: TRBJ2-1
D gene: TRBD1
V gene: TRBV9
clone size: -
CDR3 DNA: TGTGCCAGCAGCGTGACAGGGGGCTGGAATGAGCAGTTCTTC
CDR3 protein: CASSVTGGWNEQFF

J gene: TRBJ2-2
D gene: TRBD1
V gene: TRBV5-4
clone size: -
CDR3 DNA: TGTGCCAGCAGTGGACAGGGGGCGGTCACCGGGGAGCTGTTTTTT
CDR3 protein: CASSGQGAVTGELFF

J gene: TRBJ2-1
D gene: TRBD2
V gene: TRBV29-1
clone size: -
CDR3 DNA: TGCAGCGTTGCAGGAGCGGGAGCCCTCTCCTACAATGAGCAGTTCTTC
CDR3 protein: CSVAGAGALSYNEQFF

J gene: TRBJ2-2
D gene: TRBD1
V gene: TRBV6-5
clone size: -
CDR3 DNA: TGTGCCAGCAGTTTTCGGACAGGCGAGCTGTTTTTT
CDR3 protein: CASSFRTGELFF

J gene: TRBJ2-3
D gene: TRBD2
V gene: TRBV5-1
clone size: once
CDR3 DNA: TGCGCCAGCAGCCGCGATTCTAGCGGAACAGATACGCAGTATTTT
CDR3 protein: CASSRDSSGTDTQYF

J gene: TRBJ2-7
D gene: TRBD2
V gene: TRBV2
clone size: -
CDR3 DNA: TGTGCCAGCAGTGAGGCGGGAGATTACTACGAGCAGTACTTC
CDR3 protein: CASSEAGDYYEQYF

J gene: TRBJ1-2
D gene: TRBD1
V gene: TRBV12-5
clone size: -
CDR3 DNA: TGTGCTAGTGGTTTGGTCCCTGGACAGGCGAAGAGCTATGGCTACACCTTC
CDR3 protein: CASGLVPGQAKSYGYTF

J gene: TRBJ2-1
D gene: -
V gene: TRBV5-1
clone size: -
CDR3 DNA: TGCGCCAGCAGCGCGGGACAGAGCTCCTACAATGAGCAGTTCTTC
CDR3 protein: CASSAGQSSYNEQFF

J gene: TRBJ1-1
D gene: TRBD1
V gene: TRBV5-1
clone size: -
CDR3 DNA: TGCGCCAGCAGCTTGGATAGGGGGCAGACTGAAGCTTTCTTT
CDR3 protein: CASSLDRGQTEAFF

J gene: TRBJ2-1
D gene: -
V gene: TRBV15
clone size: -
CDR3 DNA: TGTGCCACCAGCAGAGCGGGCGGCGGGATCGCGTATGAGCAGTTCTTC
CDR3 protein: CATSRAGGGIAYEQFF

J gene: TRBJ1-1
D gene: TRBD1
V gene: TRBV6-5
clone size: -
CDR3 DNA: TGTGCCAGCAGTTCAGGACAGGTCCGGAGCGGCACTGAAGCTTTCTTT
CDR3 protein: CASSSGQVRSGTEAFF

J gene: TRBJ2-2
D gene: -
V gene: TRBV7-3
clone size: -
CDR3 DNA: TGTGCCAGCAGCTTACAGGGCGGGGAGCTGTTTTTT
CDR3 protein: CASSLQGGELFF

J gene: TRBJ2-7
D gene: TRBD1
V gene: TRBV29-1
clone size: -
CDR3 DNA: TGCAGCGTTGAGCTTTCCAGGGGGAGCGAGCAGTACTTC
CDR3 protein: CSVELSRGSEQYF

J gene: TRBJ1-3
D gene: -
V gene: TRBV6-5
clone size: -
CDR3 DNA: TGTGCCAGCAGACAGAACCTCAGAAACACCATATATTTT
CDR3 protein: CASRQNLRNTIYF

J gene: TRBJ2-5
D gene: TRBD1
V gene: TRBV7-2
clone size: -
CDR3 DNA: TGTGCCAGCAGCTTAGCGGGACAGGGGAAGACCCAGTACTTC
CDR3 protein: CASSLAGQGKTQYF

J gene: TRBJ2-7
D gene: TRBD2
V gene: TRBV9
clone size: -
CDR3 DNA: TGTGCCAGCAGCGTAGCTGGTCTAGCGGAGATGTACTACGAGCAGTACTTC
CDR3 protein: CASSVAGLAEMYYEQYF

J gene: TRBJ2-2
D gene: TRBD2
V gene: TRBV18
clone size: -
CDR3 DNA: TGTGCCAGCTCACCACCGACTAGCGGGGGCAACACCGGGGAGCTGTTTTTT
CDR3 protein: CASSPPTSGGNTGELFF

J gene: TRBJ1-2
D gene: -
V gene: TRBV6-6
clone size: -
CDR3 DNA: TGTGCCAGCAGTGCCTCCTCAGGGGTGGTCTATGGCTACACCTTC
CDR3 protein: CASSASSGVVYGYTF

J gene: TRBJ2-7
D gene: -
V gene: TRBV20-1
clone size: -
CDR3 DNA: TGCAGTGCTCTAGGGGCAGAGCAGTACTTC
CDR3 protein: CSALGAEQYF

J gene: TRBJ2-1
D gene: TRBD1
V gene: TRBV7-3
clone size: -
CDR3 DNA: TGTGCCAGCAGTCCACAGGGGGGTGAGCAGTTCTTC
CDR3 protein: CASSPQGGEQFF

J gene: TRBJ2-7
D gene: TRBD1
V gene: TRBV10-3
clone size: -
CDR3 DNA: TGTGCCATCAGTGAGAGGACAGGGAATGGGTACGAGCAGTACTTC
CDR3 protein: CAISERTGNGYEQYF

J gene: TRBJ1-5
D gene: -
V gene: TRBV20-1
clone size: -
CDR3 DNA: TGCAGTGCTAGAGCAGATCAGCCCCAGCATTTT
CDR3 protein: CSARADQPQHF

J gene: TRBJ2-3
D gene: TRBD2
V gene: TRBV7-2
clone size: -
CDR3 DNA: TGTGCCAGCAGCTTTCTAGCGGGAGGGCCTGATACGCAGTATTTT
CDR3 protein: CASSFLAGGPDTQYF

J gene: TRBJ2-5
D gene: TRBD1
V gene: TRBV7-3
clone size: -
CDR3 DNA: TGTGCCAGCAGTTCGTGGAATTCCAAACTAACAGGGGGCGGGGAGACCCAGTACTTC
CDR3 protein: CASSSWNSKLTGGGETQYF

J gene: TRBJ2-3
D gene: TRBD2
V gene: TRBV5-4
clone size: -
CDR3 DNA: TGTGCCAGCAGCCCCAGACTAGCGGGGGCCAGCACAGATACGCAGTATTTT
CDR3 protein: CASSPRLAGASTDTQYF

J gene: TRBJ2-7
D gene: TRBD1
V gene: TRBV7-9
clone size: -
CDR3 DNA: TGTGCCAGCAGCTTTCGGGGAACAGGGGGCGGGTACGAGCAGTACTTC
CDR3 protein: CASSFRGTGGGYEQYF

J gene: TRBJ2-7
D gene: TRBD2
V gene: TRBV5-4
clone size: -
CDR3 DNA: TGTGCCAGCAGCGGAGATAGCGGGAGTATATACGAGCAGTACTTC
CDR3 protein: CASSGDSGSIYEQYF

J gene: TRBJ2-7
D gene: TRBD2
V gene: TRBV5-1
clone size: once
CDR3 DNA: TGCGCCAGCAGCCCAAGACTAGCGGGGTCCTACGAGCAGTACTTC
CDR3 protein: CASSPRLAGSYEQYF

J gene: TRBJ2-1
D gene: TRBD2
V gene: TRBV10-3
clone size: -
CDR3 DNA: TGTGCCATCAGTGGTAGCGGGGGTGACTACAATGAGCAGTTCTTC
CDR3 protein: CAISGSGGDYNEQFF

J gene: TRBJ2-7
D gene: TRBD1
V gene: TRBV27
clone size: once
CDR3 DNA: TGTGCCAGCAGTTTAAATTATTGGGACAGGGGGCCCCTAGGGACTTGGGAGCAGTACTTC
CDR3 protein: CASSLNYWDRGPLGTWEQYF

J gene: TRBJ2-1
D gene: -
V gene: TRBV7-9
clone size: -
CDR3 DNA: TGTGCCAGCAGCGATATCGATAGGCAGTTCTTC
CDR3 protein: CASSDIDRQFF

J gene: TRBJ1-5
D gene: TRBD1
V gene: TRBV29-1
clone size: -
CDR3 DNA: TGCAGCGTTAGGACAGGGATCAATCAGCCCCAGCATTTT
CDR3 protein: CSVRTGINQPQHF

J gene: TRBJ1-3
D gene: -
V gene: TRBV30
clone size: -
CDR3 DNA: TGTGCCTGGAGAATACCGCGCTCTGGAAACACCATATATTTT
CDR3 protein: CAWRIPRSGNTIYF